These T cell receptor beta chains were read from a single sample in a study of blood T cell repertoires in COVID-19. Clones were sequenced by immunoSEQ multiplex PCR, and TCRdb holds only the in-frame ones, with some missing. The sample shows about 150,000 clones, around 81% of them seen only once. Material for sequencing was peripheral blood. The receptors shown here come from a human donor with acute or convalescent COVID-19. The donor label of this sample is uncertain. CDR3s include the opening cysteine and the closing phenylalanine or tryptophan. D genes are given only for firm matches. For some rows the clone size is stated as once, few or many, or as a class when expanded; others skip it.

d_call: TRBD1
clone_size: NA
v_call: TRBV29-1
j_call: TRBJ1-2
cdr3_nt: TGCAGCGTTCTACAGGGGGCACCTAACTATGGCTACACCTTC
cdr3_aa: CSVLQGAPNYGYTF

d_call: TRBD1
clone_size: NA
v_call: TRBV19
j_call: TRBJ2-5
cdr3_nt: TGTGCCAGTAGTAAACAGGGGTGGCAAGAGACCCAGTACTTC
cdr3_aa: CASSKQGWQETQYF

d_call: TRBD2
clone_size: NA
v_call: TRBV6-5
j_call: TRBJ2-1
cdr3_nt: TGTGCCAGCAGTTCGACGGGGGGTAAGCAGTTCTTC
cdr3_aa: CASSSTGGKQFF

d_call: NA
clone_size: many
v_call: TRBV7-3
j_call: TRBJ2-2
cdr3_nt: TGTGCCAGCAGCTTTCAGGGTGGCGGGGAGCTGTTTTTT
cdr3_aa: CASSFQGGGELFF

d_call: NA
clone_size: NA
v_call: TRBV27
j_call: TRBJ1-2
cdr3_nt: TGTGCCAGCAGTTCCATCCCGGGAAACTATGGCTACACCTTC
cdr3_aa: CASSSIPGNYGYTF

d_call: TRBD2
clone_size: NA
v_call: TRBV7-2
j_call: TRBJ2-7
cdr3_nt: TGTGCCAGCAGCTTAGCGGGACTAGCGGCTGATCCCTACGAGCAGTACTTC
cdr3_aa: CASSLAGLAADPYEQYF

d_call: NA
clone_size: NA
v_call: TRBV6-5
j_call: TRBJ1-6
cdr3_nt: TGTGCCAGCACCCTGACAGCCTTAGGATCACCCCTCCACTTT
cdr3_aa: CASTLTALGSPLHF

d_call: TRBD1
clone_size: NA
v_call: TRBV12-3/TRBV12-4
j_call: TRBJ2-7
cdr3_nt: TGTGCCAGCAGCCCGGGACAGGGGAACGAGCAGTACTTC
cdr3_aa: CASSPGQGNEQYF

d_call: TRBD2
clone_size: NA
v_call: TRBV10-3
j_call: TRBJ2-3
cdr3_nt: TGTGCCATCAGTGGGACTAGCGGGGGGCCGGTGGATACGCAGTATTTT
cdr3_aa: CAISGTSGGPVDTQYF

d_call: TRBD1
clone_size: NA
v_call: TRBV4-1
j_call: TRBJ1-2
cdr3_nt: TGCGCCAGCAGTCAATTACCCCGGACAGGCCTCTATGGCTACACCTTC
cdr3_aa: CASSQLPRTGLYGYTF

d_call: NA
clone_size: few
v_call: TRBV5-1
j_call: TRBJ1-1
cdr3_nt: TGCGCCAGCAGAGATGGGACAAAGAACACTGAAGCTTTCTTT
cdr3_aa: CASRDGTKNTEAFF

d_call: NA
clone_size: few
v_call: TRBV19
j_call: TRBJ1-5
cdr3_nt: TGTGCCAGTAGTACAGGGATAACCAATCAGCCCCAGCATTTT
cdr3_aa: CASSTGITNQPQHF

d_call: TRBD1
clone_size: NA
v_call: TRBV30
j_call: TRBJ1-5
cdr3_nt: TGTGCCTGGAACGGACAGGGCGGGCAGCCCCAGCATTTT
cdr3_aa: CAWNGQGGQPQHF

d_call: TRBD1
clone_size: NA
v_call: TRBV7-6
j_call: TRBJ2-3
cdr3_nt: TGTGCCAGCAGCTTAACACAGGGGGCAATAGATACGCAGTATTTT
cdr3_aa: CASSLTQGAIDTQYF

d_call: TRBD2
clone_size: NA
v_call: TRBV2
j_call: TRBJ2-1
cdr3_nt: TGTGCCAGCAGAACGGGAGGACTAGCGGGGGCCTGGGGGGAAAATGAGCAGTTCTTC
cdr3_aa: CASRTGGLAGAWGENEQFF